This TCR beta chain was documented in a study of cytomegalovirus exposure and HLA in healthy donors. Background on the study: A data release that came early held tens of millions of unique TCRs from HLA-typed donors. Study-level results: TCR beta sequences numbering roughly 16,000 were associated with HLA alleles at 0.05 false discovery rate in a later analysis. Specific recognition of CMV antigens was confirmed in vitro for a few chains (all CMV-associated). Several of the most significant clusters appeared, in a later analysis, to be linked to common viral pathogens.

Amplification used 60 Vbeta primers and 13 Jbeta primers. Profiling relied on immunoSEQ multiplex PCR, and the TCRdb table lists in-frame clones only, not all of them. The sample includes roughly 200,000 clones, roughly a tenth seen only once; the top ten take 1% to 1.5%. V lost 3 bases and J lost 6; bases outside the gene matches: 7. CDR1 and CDR2 (germline): SNHLY, FYNNEI. The CDR3 runs 15 residues. As regards this clone: Its matching antigen is unknown.

This sequence joins TRBV2 and TRBJ2-7, with 11 bases that match TRBD1. Input material: PBMCs. The receptor was isolated from a woman aged 25 to 39 in good health and CMV-seropositive. DNA of the CDR3: TGTGCCAGCAGTGAGGGGGGGACAGGGGGGACCGAGCAGTACTTC. Protein sequence: CASSEGGTGGTEQYF. Using reference TRBV2 and TRBJ2-7 for the parts outside the CDR3, the full variable domain is EPEVTQTPSHQVTQMGQEVILRCVPISNHLYFYWYRQILGQKVEFLVSFYNNEISEKSEIFDDQFSVERPDGSNFTLKIRSTKLEDSAMYFCASSEGGTGGTEQYFGPGTRLTVT.